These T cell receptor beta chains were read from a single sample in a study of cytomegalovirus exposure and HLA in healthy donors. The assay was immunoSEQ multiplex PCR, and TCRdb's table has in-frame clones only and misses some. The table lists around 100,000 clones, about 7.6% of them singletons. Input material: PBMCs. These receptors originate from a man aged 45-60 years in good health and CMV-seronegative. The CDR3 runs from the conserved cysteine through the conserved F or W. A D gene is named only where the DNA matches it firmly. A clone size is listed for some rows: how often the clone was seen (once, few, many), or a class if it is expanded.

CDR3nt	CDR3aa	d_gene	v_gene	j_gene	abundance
TGCAGTGCCGAACGGGGTGAGCAGTTCTTC	CSAERGEQFF	NA	TRBV20-1	TRBJ2-1	NA
TGTGCCAGCAGTAGCCGCGAGAAATACTCCTACGAGCAGTACTTC	CASSSREKYSYEQYF	NA	TRBV27	TRBJ2-7	few
TGTGCCAGCAGTTACTGGACAGGGCACTACGAGCAGTACTTC	CASSYWTGHYEQYF	TRBD1	TRBV6-5	TRBJ2-7	NA
TGTGCCAGCAGCTTAGGGGACAGACACTACGAGCAGTACTTC	CASSLGDRHYEQYF	TRBD1	TRBV7-9	TRBJ2-7	NA
TGTGCCAGCAGCGCAAGGGGATACAATGAGCAGTTCTTC	CASSARGYNEQFF	NA	TRBV6-1	TRBJ2-1	few
TGTGCCAGCAGCTCTAGCGGGAGTATTGGAGATACGCAGTATTTT	CASSSSGSIGDTQYF	TRBD2	TRBV7-2	TRBJ2-3	few
TGTGCCAGCAGCCTGGGACAGGGGGCTCCTGGAAACACCATATATTTT	CASSLGQGAPGNTIYF	TRBD1	TRBV7-9	TRBJ1-3	NA
TGTGCCAGCAGTTTATCGGGGCCTAGCGGTACCTACGAGCAGTACTTC	CASSLSGPSGTYEQYF	TRBD2	TRBV28	TRBJ2-7	NA
TGTGCCAGCAGCCCTCGGGCTAGCGGGAGAACCGGGGAGCTGTTTTTT	CASSPRASGRTGELFF	TRBD2	TRBV7-9	TRBJ2-2	NA
TGTGCTAGCAGCGGACTAGCGGGAGAAAAGCAGTTCTTC	CASSGLAGEKQFF	TRBD2	TRBV7-7	TRBJ2-1	few
TGTGCCAGCGGGGGGACGTTGAACACTGAAGCTTTCTTT	CASGGTLNTEAFF	NA	TRBV19	TRBJ1-1	few
TGCGCCAGCAGCCTTGGACAGTTAACGGATACGCAGTATTTT	CASSLGQLTDTQYF	NA	TRBV5-1	TRBJ2-3	NA
TGTGCCAGTAACACAGGGGCTAGCGGGAGGTCGTACAATGAGCAGTTCTTC	CASNTGASGRSYNEQFF	TRBD2	TRBV19	TRBJ2-1	NA
TGTGCCAGCAGTTACTACCGGGGGACGGATGGCTACACCTTC	CASSYYRGTDGYTF	NA	TRBV6-5	TRBJ1-2	NA
TGTGCCAGCTCTCCGGGTCGGAGGGATCAGCCCCAGCATTTT	CASSPGRRDQPQHF	NA	TRBV28	TRBJ1-5	NA
TGTGCCAGCAGCTTAGGGGCAGGAAATAACTATGGCTACACCTTC	CASSLGAGNNYGYTF	NA	TRBV7-8	TRBJ1-2	NA
TGTGCCAGCTCACAAACTTCGACAGGGGGCAATCAGCCCCAGCATTTT	CASSQTSTGGNQPQHF	TRBD1	TRBV18	TRBJ1-5	few
TGTGCCAGCAGTCTCACAGGGGTAAACACTGAAGCTTTCTTT	CASSLTGVNTEAFF	TRBD1	TRBV28	TRBJ1-1	NA
TGTGCCAGCAGCTCAGACAGGGGACTGGCCAGAGAGCAGTACTTC	CASSSDRGLAREQYF	TRBD1	TRBV13	TRBJ2-7	few
TGTGCCAGTAGTCCTCATCTTGGACAGAGTTACAATGAGCAGTTCTTC	CASSPHLGQSYNEQFF	NA	TRBV19	TRBJ2-1	NA
TGTGCCAGCAGGGGGGGACAGGCGTATTGGCAGCCCCAGAATTTT	CASRGGQAYWQPQNF	TRBD1	TRBV28	TRBJ1-5	NA
TGTGCCAGCTCTATTAGGACAGCAGTAACCCCTTCCTACGAGCAGTACTTC	CASSIRTAVTPSYEQYF	NA	TRBV2	TRBJ2-7	NA